Here is one TCR beta chain with its context. Its antigen is still unknown. The cohort was made up of roughly 670 healthy bone marrow donors. At the time of sampling, all cohort members were nominally healthy, though unrecorded immune exposures were likely present. The donor was CMV seropositive and was included in the group of 250 to 350 seropositive cohort members. Every donor gave a peripheral blood sample, and the peripheral blood mononuclear cells from that sample were used for TCR beta sequencing. The Qiagen DNeasy Blood Extraction Kit was used to extract genomic DNA from the blood cell samples. The library was generated by the immunoSEQ multiplex PCR assay. A mixture of 60 forward primers for TCR Vbeta segments and 13 reverse primers for TCR Jbeta segments was used in the multiplex PCR. Amplification of the CDR3 region of rearranged TCR beta genes was performed with a multiplex PCR assay on genomic DNA. The amplified TCR beta libraries were sequenced on the Illumina HiSeq System as 87-base-pair reads. The published analysis was carried out like this. In a later analysis, 80 million or so unique TCR beta chains were counted across the roughly 610 repertoires, and about 9.9 million of these chains were shared by at least two donors. A nearest-neighbor algorithm error-corrected the raw reads and collapsed the reads into unique sequences, merging closely related sequences to remove PCR and sequencing errors. CDR3 sequences were aligned to IMGT reference sequences to assign V, D and J gene segments. For a sequence to be retained, at least a six-nucleotide match to both a V gene segment and a J gene segment was required. Rearrangements were called productive when the CDR3 lacked stop codons and stayed in frame with V and J; all others were non-productive. Following IMGT convention, CDR3 was defined as the stretch from the second conserved V-encoded cysteine up to the conserved J-encoded phenylalanine. The earlier analysis of some 540 of the donors excluded any sequence lacking an unambiguous match to a single V gene segment. In an earlier analysis of roughly 600 of the donors, a V segment was called functional when productive rearrangements were above 56.7%, and segregating when the standard deviation between donors exceeded 5%. To diagnose cytomegalovirus status from the catalog of TCR beta chain sequences, a statistical classification framework was built. In a later analysis, TCR nucleotide sequences were compared against IMGT/GENE-DB human TR gene sequences so that V and J genes could be assigned. Using the TCRdist pipeline, a later analysis assigned CDR3 sequences along with most-parsimonious VDJ recombination scenarios. In a later analysis, every TCR beta chain was defined by the combination of its CDR3 amino acid sequence and its V-gene family, and reads without a unique V-gene family were dropped. A later analysis removed 550 to 650 highly shared, low-generation-probability nucleotide sequences to deal with suspected cross-contamination and a sequencing artifact. In a later analysis, a clonal expansion index was calculated for each public chain from normalized within-repertoire ranks of inferred template counts. In a later analysis, generation probabilities were computed with a VDJ recombination model fitted to out-of-frame rearrangements, and the resulting probabilities were checked against IGoR. Hypergeometric tests were used in a later analysis to score TCR-TCR, TCR-HLA and TCR-CMV co-occurrence, with a repertoire-size bias correction applied to the TCR pairs. To estimate false discovery rates, a later analysis permuted the HLA or CMV assignments 20 times. In a later analysis, co-occurring TCRs were grouped using DBSCAN, with TCRdist sequence similarity added in when clustering inside HLA-allele-positive subsets. Repertoires with fewer than 30,000 or more than 120,000 public chains were left out of co-occurrence clustering, as were five repertoires with anomalous nucleotide sharing. Not all clones reach the TCRdb copy of this immuneACCESS table, which keeps in-frame sequences only. Checked studies attribute under half of the gap to unresolved V genes and leave the rest unexplained. The V and J calls and clone size are taken from that table; D and trimming were inferred from the DNA. The record for this sample contains around 110,000 clones. The ten most abundant clones make up 6.8% of the sample.

This sample was included in a study of cytomegalovirus exposure and HLA in healthy donors (dated 2017 in TCRdb). Regarding the research as a whole: An earlier analysis of some 620 of the donors reported about 260 Gb of sequence data and 100 million to 120 million unique TCR beta sequences obtained from roughly 170 million T cells. Typing coverage varied by locus: roughly 629-630 donors for A, B, C, DRB1 and DQB1; 500 to 550 for DQA1; about 590 for DPA1; 450 to 480 for DPB1. Roughly five DR-DQ haplotypes were handled as single units for association and clustering because linkage in the cohort was strong. An early release that covered about 640 HLA-typed donors contained approximately 300 gigabases of sequencing data and around 85 million unique TCR sequences. Alongside the repertoire data, information on donor age, sex, ethnicity and CMV serostatus was compiled. Every discovery cohort repertoire had been produced on one sequencing platform. The study was designed to test whether signatures of past pathogen exposure could be identified by cataloging public T cell receptors. In a later genetic analysis, genome-wide SNP genotypes for about three fifths of the roughly 670 donors were used, and that subset was treated as a discovery cohort. The T cell repertoires of 666 subjects were profiled by immunosequencing and related to cytomegalovirus serostatus. To decide whether each TCR beta V gene segment behaved as functional or pseudogenic, an earlier analysis of 587 of the donors relied on high-throughput TCR beta sequencing. Among the roughly 430 genotyped donors, approximately 77% belonged to the genetic ancestry cluster associated with self-reported Caucasian donors. Among almost 400 genotyped donors of the cohort, an average of approximately 240,000 unique TCR beta nucleotide sequences were sequenced per donor, roughly a sixth of them non-productive. HLA typing covered class I and class II loci at four-digit resolution. A separate validation cohort of roughly 130 different subjects was used in addition to the approximately 700-subject first cohort. To predict cytomegalovirus infection status, the study combined high-throughput TCR immunosequencing, statistical association of individual TCRs with disease status, and machine learning. The later analysis used no new phenotypic data to find candidate immune exposures, relying instead on TCR beta sequences and their occurrence across donors. A later analysis re-analyzed previously published TCR beta repertoires from 666 donors and added high-resolution HLA genotyping to study TCR occurrence patterns. Summary of the overall study and its limitations: In an earlier analysis of approximately 600 of the donors, most TCR beta V segments were observed in productive rearrangements about 90% or about 30% of the time, broadly matching IMGT annotations. The study gave a list of roughly 150 TCR beta chains associated with cytomegalovirus. Linkage disequilibrium might explain the correlated functional status among segregating V segments, but an unknown experimental factor could not be ruled out. In a later genetic analysis, a missense DCLRE1C variant was associated with V-gene and J-gene trimming of TCR beta chains, and the association was replicated in an independent cohort. The presence/absence analyses assumed that sequencing depth was roughly uniform across donors, and that assumption may not be true. Roughly 15 rarely observed V segments, including chromosome 9 orphons, were excluded from the earlier analysis of 550 to 700 of the donors because counts were too low. The authors suggested that the approach could potentially be generalized to other disease states and immunological phenotypes. The only immune exposure information available for the cohort was CMV serostatus. Several of the top co-occurrence clusters appeared to be linked to parvovirus B19, influenza, CMV and Epstein-Barr virus, according to a later analysis. Assigning TCR associations to individual alleles was difficult when HLA alleles, especially DR and DQ, strongly co-occurred. In a later analysis, TCR association rates were found to vary across HLA loci, with the most associated TCRs seen for DRB1 alleles and the fewest for HLA-C alleles. The classifier was reported to diagnose cytomegalovirus status with high specificity and sensitivity in both the original and validation cohorts. Because some donors lacked HLA typing at each locus, the association tests relied only on the typed subset. In this cohort, only TCR beta chains were sequenced, and detectable features were limited by the absence of alpha or paired-chain data. Across donors, most TCR sequences were observed very rarely, whereas some public TCRs were present in many individuals. In a later analysis, most CMV-associated TCR beta chains were found to appear HLA-restricted, with HLA associations seemingly driven largely by CMV exposure. Compared with the approximately 670-donor mean, donors in an Asian-associated ancestry cluster had fewer N-insertions in productive TCRs, according to a later genetic analysis. A few of the identified cytomegalovirus-associated TCR beta chains were confirmed in vitro to be specific for cytomegalovirus antigens. The 87-base-pair reads could not distinguish some IMGT-functional V segments, including TRBV6-2 and TRBV6-3, so those segments were excluded. In a later analysis, about 16,000 TCR beta sequences were associated with specific HLA alleles at a false discovery rate of 0.05. A group of highly shared sequence variants was considered likely to be a technical artifact of the sequencing pipeline. In a later analysis, HLA-associated TCR beta chains were found to be more clonally expanded and to have lower generation probabilities than equally common non-associated chains. A further reported finding was that TCR beta sequences accurately predicted the HLA-A and HLA-B alleles for most subjects in the first cohort.

As encoded in the germline V gene, CDR1 is ENHRY while CDR2 is SYGVKD. V is clipped by 6 bases and J by 7 bases, and the sequence between their germline boundaries is 16 bases long. The CDR3 goes from the cysteine to the phenylalanine over 14 residues. Only the CDR3 DNA is retained, 42 bases long and in frame from the first base. This clonotype originated in a man aged 40-55 years in good health and CMV-seropositive. This chain joins TRBV10-3 to TRBJ1-5; the best D guess is TRBD1, with 5 bases matching. Material: PBMCs. The DNA sequence is given as TGTGCCATCAGGGACCGGGGGTTAGGCCAGCCCCAGCATTTT. Its amino acids are CAIRDRGLGQPQHF.